Described below is a single TCR beta chain sequence and its context. The target antigen is unknown. The sample is drawn from a study of regulatory T cells. Study findings and constraints: Skewed V and J usage and few unique V-J pairs marked patient repertoires, most in Tregs. In CD3G-deficient patients, conventional CD4+ T cells were enriched for hydrophobic CDR3 residues at positions 6 and 7.

Trimming removed 4 bases from V and 9 bases from J, with 9 bases in between. CDR1 is SGHVS and CDR2 is FNYEAQ in the germline V gene. The CDR3 has 11 residues. The PCR used 52 TRBV and 13 TRBJ primers. This table comes from immunoSEQ multiplex PCR, and its TCRdb copy is limited to in-frame clones, with some not included. This repertoire shows 30,000 to 40,000 clones, 70% to 90% found once; its top ten account for 2% to 3%. Patients aged 2 to 39 years had fewer naive T cells. CD4+ cells were sorted into CD25-high CD127-low regulatory cells and CD25-low CD127-high conventional cells. What was sequenced was conventional CD4+ T cells sorted from blood. This chain uses TRBV7-6 with TRBJ2-5; no definite D call. The sequence was collected from a young adult with CD3G deficiency. The CDR3 bases are TGTGCCAGCAGCTCCGACAACGCCCAGTACTTC. Protein: CASSSDNAQYF.